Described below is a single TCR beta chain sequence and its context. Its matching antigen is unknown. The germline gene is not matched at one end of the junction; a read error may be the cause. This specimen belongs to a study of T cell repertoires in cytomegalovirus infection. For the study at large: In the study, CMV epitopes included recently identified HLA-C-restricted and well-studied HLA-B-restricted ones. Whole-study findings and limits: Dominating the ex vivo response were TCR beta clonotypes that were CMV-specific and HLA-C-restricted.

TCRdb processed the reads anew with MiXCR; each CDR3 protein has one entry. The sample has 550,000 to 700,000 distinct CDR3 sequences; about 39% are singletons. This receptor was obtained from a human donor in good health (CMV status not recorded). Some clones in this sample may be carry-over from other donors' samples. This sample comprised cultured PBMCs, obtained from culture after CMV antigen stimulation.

The CDR3 sequence: CASSFSGQEPLNF. DNA of the CDR3: TGTGCCAGCAGTTTCAGCGGACAGGAGCCTTTGAACTTC. The chain is built from TRBV12-3 or TRBV12-4 and TRBJ2-7; 7 nucleotides agree with TRBD1. CDR3 length: 13 residues.